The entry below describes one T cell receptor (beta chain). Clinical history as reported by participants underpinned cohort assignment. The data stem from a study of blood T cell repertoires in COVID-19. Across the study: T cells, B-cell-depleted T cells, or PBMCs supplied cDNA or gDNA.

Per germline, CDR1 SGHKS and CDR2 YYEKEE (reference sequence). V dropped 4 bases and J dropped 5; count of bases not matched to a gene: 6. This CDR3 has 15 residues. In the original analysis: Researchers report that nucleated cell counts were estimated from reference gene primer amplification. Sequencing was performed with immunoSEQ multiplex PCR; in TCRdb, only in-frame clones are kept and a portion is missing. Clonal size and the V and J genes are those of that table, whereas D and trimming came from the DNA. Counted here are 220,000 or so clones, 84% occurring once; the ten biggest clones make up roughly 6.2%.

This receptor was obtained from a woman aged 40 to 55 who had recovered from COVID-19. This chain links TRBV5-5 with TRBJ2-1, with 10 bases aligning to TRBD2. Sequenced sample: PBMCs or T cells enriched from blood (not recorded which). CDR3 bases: TGTGCCAGCAGCCGACGGACTAGCGGCAACAATGAGCAGTTCTTC. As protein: CASSRRTSGNNEQFF. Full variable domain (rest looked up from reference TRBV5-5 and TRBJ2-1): DAGVTQSPTHLIKTRGQQVTLRCSPISGHKSVSWYQQVLGQGPQFIFQYYEKEERGRGNFPDRFSARQFPNYSSELNVNALLLGDSALYLCASSRRTSGNNEQFFGPGTRLTVL.